This TCR beta chain was recorded in a study of post-analysis software for immune sequencing data. On the study more broadly: Patients with relapsing-remitting, secondary progressive and progressive-relapsing multiple sclerosis courses were all represented. Study results and limitations: Patients carried roughly 5 TRBV segments more frequently than controls did, and TRBV5-6, TRBV5-1 and TRBV20-1 were among them. F-measure co-clustering was strong for batch-matched samples. Controls' normalized Chao1 diversity significantly exceeded that of multiple sclerosis patients.

Comment on this clonotype: Its target is unknown.

With 5 bases removed from V and 4 bases from J, the gap between germline ends came to 14 bases. This CDR3 region has 14 residues. Prepared TCR beta cDNA libraries contained unique molecular identifiers. T cells numbering 1 to 10 million yielded 450,000 to 500,000 cDNA molecules. TCRdb called the PCR reads again in MiXCR, with one record for every CDR3 protein. The sample holds 450,000 to 700,000 distinct CDR3 sequences; 44% are singletons and the top ten take roughly 1.8%. The V and J genes are TRBV12-3 or TRBV12-4 and TRBJ1-2; D might be TRBD1 (5 bases). Sequenced input: blood. The source of this sequence is a girl between 10 and 17 years old with multiple sclerosis. In nucleotides, the CDR3 is TGTGCCAGCAGTCTAGGTCCTAGGGGCTATGGCTACACCTTC. Translating gives CASSLGPRGYGYTF.